The source of this TCR beta chain is a study of blood T cell repertoires in COVID-19. Across the study: The study drew acute and convalescent COVID-19 samples from the United States, Italy and Spain. Sources were T cells, B-cell-depleted T cells, or PBMCs; the material itself was cDNA or gDNA.

Trimming stripped 2 bases from V and 6 bases from J, with 6 bases between. The germline CDR1 and CDR2 sequences are SGHRS and YFSETQ. The CDR3 runs 12 residues. Per the original data handling: Counts of nucleated cells, estimated from reference gene primer amplification, were obtained. Repertoires were generated with immunoSEQ multiplex PCR, while TCRdb's copy carries only in-frame clones and drops some. V and J calls and clone size are as listed in that table; D and trimming were resolved from the DNA. The sample consists of about 100,000 clones, roughly 84% of them appearing once. Sequencing was carried out using peripheral blood. This chain connects TRBV5-1 to TRBJ2-1; D gene unclear. The clonotype originates from a man aged 30 to 45 in a cohort sampled during active COVID-19. For the CDR3, the DNA is TGCGCCAGCAGCTTCTCCGGCAATGAGCAGTTCTTC. It encodes CASSFSGNEQFF.